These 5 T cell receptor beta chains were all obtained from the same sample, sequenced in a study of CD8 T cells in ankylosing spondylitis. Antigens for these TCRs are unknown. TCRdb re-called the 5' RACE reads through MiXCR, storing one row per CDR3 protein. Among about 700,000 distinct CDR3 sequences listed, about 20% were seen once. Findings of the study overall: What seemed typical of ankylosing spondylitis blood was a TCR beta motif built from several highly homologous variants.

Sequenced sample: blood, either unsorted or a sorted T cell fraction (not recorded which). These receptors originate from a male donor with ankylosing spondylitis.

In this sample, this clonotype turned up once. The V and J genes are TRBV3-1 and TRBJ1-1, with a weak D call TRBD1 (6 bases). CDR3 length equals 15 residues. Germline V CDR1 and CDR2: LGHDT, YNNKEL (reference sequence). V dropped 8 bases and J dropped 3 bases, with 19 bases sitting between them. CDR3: CASYGFGGGHTEAFF. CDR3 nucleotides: TGTGCCAGCTATGGGTTCGGGGGCGGCCACACTGAAGCTTTCTTT.

CDR3 residues: CASSPGLAVAYEQYF. The DNA of the CDR3 is TGTGCCAGCAGCCCGGGACTAGCGGTGGCCTACGAGCAGTACTTC. The chain links TRBV4-2 to TRBJ2-7, with TRBD2 identical over 11 bases. V lost 4 bases and J lost 2; bases outside the gene matches: 4. The CDR3 loop spans 15 amino acids. Germline lookup yields CDR1 LGHNA and CDR2 YNFKEQ.

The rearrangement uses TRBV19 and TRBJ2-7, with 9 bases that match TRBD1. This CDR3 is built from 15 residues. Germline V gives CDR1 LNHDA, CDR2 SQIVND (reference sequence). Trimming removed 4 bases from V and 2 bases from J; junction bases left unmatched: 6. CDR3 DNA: TGTGCCAGTAGTAGACCGGGACAGGGTACCTACGAGCAGTACTTC. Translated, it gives CASSRPGQGTYEQYF.

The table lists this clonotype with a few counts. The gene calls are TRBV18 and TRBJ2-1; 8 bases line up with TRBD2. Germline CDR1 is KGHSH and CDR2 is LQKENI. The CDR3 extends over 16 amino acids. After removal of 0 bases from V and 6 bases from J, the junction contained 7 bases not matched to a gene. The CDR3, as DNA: TGTGCCAGCTCACCACCGCCCGCGGGGGGAGGCAATGAGCAGTTCTTC. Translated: CASSPPPAGGGNEQFF.

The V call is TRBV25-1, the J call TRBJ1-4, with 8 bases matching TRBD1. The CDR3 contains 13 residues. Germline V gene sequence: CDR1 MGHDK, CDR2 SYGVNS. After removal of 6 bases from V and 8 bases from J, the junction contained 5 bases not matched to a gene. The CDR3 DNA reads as TGTGCCAGCAGGGAGACAGGGGAGGAAAAACTGTTTTTT. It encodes CASRETGEEKLFF.